This T cell receptor beta chain was profiled in a study of blood T cells in healthy people across ages. In this sample, this clonotype turned up once. The antigen remains unidentified. The CDR3 has 15 residues. Looked up from germline, CDR1 is SEHNR and CDR2 is FQNEAQ (reference sequence). All donors came from Russia, were Caucasian and healthy, and spanned ages roughly 6 to 100. PBMCs numbering at least 6 million were isolated per sample. A sample-barcoded 5' primer and a J-beta primer mix were used in a second PCR of about 7 to 12 cycles. MiXCR, applied by TCRdb to the 5' RACE reads, yields one record per CDR3 protein. The sample has approximately 1,700,000 distinct CDR3 sequences, roughly two fifths seen once. Study-wide points: Older age coincided with a roughly linear decline in TCR beta diversity per million T cells.

The receptor was isolated from a human donor in good health. The genes are TRBV7-9 and TRBJ2-4; perhaps D is TRBD1 or TRBD2 (5 bases each). The J call may be mistaken, given a closer DNA end match to TRBJ2-7. The specimen sequenced was blood. As DNA, the CDR3 is TGTGCCAGCAGCTGGGATAGAGGGGCAAACCACGAGCAGTACTTC. The encoded protein is CASSWDRGANHEQYF.